This TCR beta chain emerged from a study of blood T cell repertoires in COVID-19. Study details: T cells, B-cell-depleted T cells, or PBMCs provided the cDNA or gDNA that served as material.

Authors' data handling: Scientists estimated how many nucleated cells there were by amplifying reference gene primers. TCRdb keeps only in-frame clones here, not all; method: immunoSEQ multiplex PCR. Clone size and V and J calls were adopted from that table, with D and trimming inferred from the DNA. The sample includes approximately 390,000 clones, around 87% of them seen just once. Trimming at V came to 5 bases and at J to 6 bases, leaving 8 bases not matched to a gene. The CDR3 runs 15 residues. Germline V gene data show CDR1 as SGHTA and CDR2 as FQGNSA. The Seattle patients joined while their infection was active and were tracked longitudinally afterward.

The specimen sequenced was peripheral blood. This chain links TRBV7-2 with TRBJ1-5, with TRBD1 matching over 9 bases. This receptor was taken from a woman aged 55-69 years with COVID-19, enrolled during active disease. DNA for the CDR3: TGTGCCAGCAGCGGGGGGACAGGGAGCGGTCAGCCCCAGCATTTT. Amino acid sequence: CASSGGTGSGQPQHF.